These T cell receptor beta chains were read from a single sample in a study of cytomegalovirus exposure and HLA in healthy donors. TCRdb keeps only in-frame clones here, not all; method: immunoSEQ multiplex PCR. Counted here are 190,000 or so clones, 75% to 85% occurring once; the ten biggest clones make up under 0.8%. The specimen sequenced was PBMCs. All receptors come from a boy younger than 18 in good health and CMV-seronegative. The CDR3 runs from the conserved cysteine through the conserved F or W. The D gene is left open where the match is weak. A clone size is listed for some rows: how often the clone was seen (once, few, many), or a class if it is expanded.

D,J,V,size,CDR3,DNA
-,TRBJ2-2,TRBV15,once,CATSRARTSNTGELFF,TGTGCCACCAGCAGAGCCCGGACTTCGAACACCGGGGAGCTGTTTTTT
-,TRBJ1-2,TRBV9,few,CASSVGSDSNYGYTF,TGTGCCAGCAGCGTAGGATCGGACAGCAACTATGGCTACACCTTC
TRBD2,TRBJ2-3,TRBV30,-,CAWSAGRTSGFTDTQYF,TGTGCCTGGAGTGCGGGCCGGACTAGCGGATTCACAGATACGCAGTATTTT
-,TRBJ2-7,TRBV6-5,-,CASSYRTTYEQYF,TGTGCCAGCAGTTACAGGACTACCTACGAGCAGTACTTC
-,TRBJ2-3,TRBV7-2,few,CASSPMGEVADTQYF,TGTGCCAGCAGCCCCATGGGGGAGGTCGCAGATACGCAGTATTTT
TRBD1,TRBJ2-7,TRBV9,-,CASSVAPDRSASYEQYF,TGTGCCAGCAGCGTAGCCCCGGACAGGTCGGCTTCCTACGAGCAGTACTTC
TRBD1,TRBJ2-7,TRBV7-9,-,CASSPPQGAGEQYF,TGTGCCAGCAGCCCCCCACAGGGGGCTGGGGAGCAGTACTTC
TRBD1,TRBJ2-7,TRBV4-1,-,CASSQRDRSEQYF,TGCGCCAGCAGCCAAAGGGACAGGAGCGAGCAGTACTTC
TRBD1,TRBJ1-4,TRBV5-6,-,CASSLTGVHEKLFF,TGTGCCAGCAGCTTGACAGGGGTTCATGAAAAACTGTTTTTT
TRBD1,TRBJ1-1,TRBV6-1,-,CASSATGSETEAFF,TGTGCCAGCAGTGCGACAGGGAGTGAAACTGAAGCTTTCTTT
-,TRBJ2-7,TRBV10-3,-,CAISEYLPGTGTYEQYF,TGTGCCATCAGTGAGTATCTTCCCGGGACTGGAACCTACGAGCAGTACTTC
TRBD1,TRBJ2-3,TRBV11-3,-,CASSSGQGWDTQYF,TGTGCCAGCAGCTCTGGACAGGGATGGGATACGCAGTATTTT
-,TRBJ1-1,TRBV7-6,-,CASSITDSGIAFF,TGTGCCAGCAGCATAACGGACAGCGGTATCGCTTTCTTT
-,TRBJ1-4,TRBV18,-,CASSPQQAEKLFF,TGTGCCAGCTCACCACAACAGGCCGAAAAACTGTTTTTT
TRBD2,TRBJ2-3,TRBV9,-,CASSPPSSGGALGGTDTQYF,TGTGCCAGCAGCCCCCCTTCAAGCGGGGGGGCCCTGGGTGGTACAGATACGCAGTATTTT
TRBD1,TRBJ1-2,TRBV6-1,-,CASSEAAGGGYGYTF,TGTGCCAGCAGTGAAGCGGCAGGGGGAGGCTATGGCTACACCTTC
-,TRBJ2-1,TRBV6-5,-,CASSSRSMYNEQFF,TGTGCCAGCAGTTCCCGGAGTATGTACAATGAGCAGTTCTTC
TRBD1,TRBJ1-6,TRBV5-6,-,CASSPWDRDVRLHF,TGTGCCAGCAGCCCCTGGGACAGGGATGTTCGCCTCCACTTT
TRBD2,TRBJ2-2,TRBV5-6,-,CASSRSGLAGGRTGELFF,TGTGCCAGCAGCCGATCGGGACTAGCGGGAGGACGGACCGGGGAGCTGTTTTTT
TRBD1,TRBJ1-5,TRBV23-1,-,CASSQSDRASGQPQHF,TGCGCCAGCAGTCAGTCGGACAGGGCCAGCGGTCAGCCCCAGCATTTT
TRBD2,TRBJ2-2,TRBV7-9,-,CASSSTSGRDTGELFF,TGTGCCAGCAGCTCGACTAGCGGGAGGGACACCGGGGAGCTGTTTTTT
TRBD1,TRBJ1-4,TRBV7-9,-,CASSLRDRGDEKLFF,TGTGCCAGCAGCTTACGGGACAGGGGAGATGAAAAACTGTTTTTT
TRBD1,TRBJ2-2,TRBV5-1,-,CASGQENTGELFF,TGCGCCAGCGGACAGGAGAACACCGGGGAGCTGTTTTTT
TRBD1,TRBJ2-5,TRBV2,once,CASSLTGHQETQYF,TGTGCCAGCAGCCTGACAGGGCACCAAGAGACCCAGTACTTC
TRBD1,TRBJ2-7,TRBV6-1,-,CASSFIDRASYEQYF,TGTGCCAGCAGTTTTATCGACAGGGCTTCGTACGAGCAGTACTTC
TRBD2,TRBJ2-1,TRBV19,-,CASSDPTSGRRHEQFF,TGTGCCAGTAGTGATCCGACTAGCGGGAGAAGGCATGAGCAGTTCTTC
-,TRBJ1-5,TRBV27,-,CASSLGGNSNQPQHF,TGTGCCAGCAGTTTAGGGGGCAATAGCAATCAGCCCCAGCATTTT
TRBD1,TRBJ2-3,TRBV2,-,CASRPQAGGREDTQYF,TGTGCCAGCAGGCCCCAGGCAGGGGGCAGGGAGGATACGCAGTATTTT
-,TRBJ1-4,TRBV19,-,CASRWGGQGNEKLFF,TGTGCCAGTAGATGGGGCGGCCAGGGTAATGAAAAACTGTTTTTT
TRBD1,TRBJ1-1,TRBV29-1,few,CSVAQGMGAFF,TGCAGCGTTGCACAGGGGATGGGAGCTTTCTTT
TRBD1,TRBJ1-5,TRBV19,few,CASSSPGTGENQPQHF,TGTGCCAGTAGTTCTCCGGGGACAGGGGAGAATCAGCCCCAGCATTTT
TRBD2,TRBJ2-3,TRBV29-1,-,CSVEETGGGPSTDTQYF,TGCAGCGTTGAAGAAACCGGGGGGGGCCCTAGCACAGATACGCAGTATTTT
TRBD2,TRBJ2-1,TRBV7-3,-,CASSLAGGKGEQFF,TGTGCCAGCAGCTTAGCGGGAGGAAAGGGTGAGCAGTTCTTC
-,TRBJ1-2,TRBV30,-,CAWIRQGRYNYGYTF,TGTGCCTGGATACGCCAGGGTCGGTATAACTATGGCTACACCTTC
-,TRBJ2-1,TRBV7-2,-,CASSLEVGRARNEQFF,TGTGCCAGCAGCTTAGAGGTAGGGCGGGCCCGCAATGAGCAGTTCTTC
-,TRBJ2-3,TRBV6-6,-,CASRRGSTDTQYF,TGTGCCAGCAGGAGGGGGAGCACAGATACGCAGTATTTT
-,TRBJ1-5,TRBV18,-,CASSLGQSTNQPQHF,TGTGCCAGCTCACTCGGACAGAGCACCAATCAGCCCCAGCATTTT
TRBD1,TRBJ2-7,TRBV4-3,-,CASSHYSGQGREYEQYF,TGCGCCAGCAGCCATTATAGCGGACAGGGCCGTGAATACGAGCAGTACTTC
-,TRBJ1-5,TRBV28,-,CASSSNRAENQPQHF,TGTGCCAGCAGTTCGAACAGGGCAGAGAATCAGCCCCAGCATTTT